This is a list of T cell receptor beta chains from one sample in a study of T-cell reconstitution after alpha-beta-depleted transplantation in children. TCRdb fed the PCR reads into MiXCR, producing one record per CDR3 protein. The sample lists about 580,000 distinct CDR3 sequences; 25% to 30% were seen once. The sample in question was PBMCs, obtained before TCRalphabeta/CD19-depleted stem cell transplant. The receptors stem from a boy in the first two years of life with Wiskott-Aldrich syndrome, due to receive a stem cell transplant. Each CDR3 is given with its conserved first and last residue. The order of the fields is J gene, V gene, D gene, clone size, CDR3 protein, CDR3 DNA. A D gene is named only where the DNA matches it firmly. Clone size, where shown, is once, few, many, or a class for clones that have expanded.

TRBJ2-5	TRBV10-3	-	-	CAISGGLQETQYF	TGTGCCATCAGTGGGGGGTTACAAGAGACCCAGTACTTC
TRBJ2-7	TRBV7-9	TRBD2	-	CASRSGLAGDYEQYF	TGTGCCAGCAGGTCAGGACTAGCGGGAGACTACGAGCAGTACTTC
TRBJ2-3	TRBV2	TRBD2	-	CASLLAVSTDTQYF	TGTGCCAGCCTTCTAGCGGTCAGCACAGATACGCAGTATTTT
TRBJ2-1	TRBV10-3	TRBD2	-	CAISGVAGGYGNEQFF	TGTGCCATCAGTGGGGTAGCGGGAGGATACGGGAATGAGCAGTTCTTC
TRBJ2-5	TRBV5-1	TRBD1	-	CASSYSTGETQYF	TGCGCCAGCAGCTACTCGACAGGGGAGACCCAGTACTTC
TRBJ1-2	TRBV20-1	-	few	CSARDPIGQGYYGYTF	TGCAGTGCTAGAGATCCCATCGGGCAGGGGTACTATGGCTACACCTTC
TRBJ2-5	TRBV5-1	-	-	CASSLDGARGAQYF	TGCGCCAGCAGCCTGGACGGCGCCAGGGGGGCCCAGTACTTC
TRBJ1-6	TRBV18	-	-	CASSPLDRSPLHF	TGTGCCAGCTCACCACTCGATCGGTCACCCCTCCACTTT
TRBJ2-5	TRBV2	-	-	CASSDRDQETQYF	TGTGCCAGCAGTGACAGAGACCAAGAGACCCAGTACTTC
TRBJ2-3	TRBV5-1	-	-	CASSLSRGGNTDTQYF	TGCGCCAGCAGCTTGAGTCGCGGGGGCAACACAGATACGCAGTATTTT
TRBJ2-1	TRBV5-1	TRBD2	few	CASSLEGREYNEQFF	TGCGCCAGCAGCTTGGAAGGGAGGGAATACAATGAGCAGTTCTTC
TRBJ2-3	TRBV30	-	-	CAWSPDSSDTQYF	TGTGCCTGGAGTCCGGACAGCTCAGATACGCAGTATTTT
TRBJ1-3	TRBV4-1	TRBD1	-	CASSAAGTGINPSTPSGNTIYF	TGCGCCAGCAGCGCCGCCGGGACAGGAATAAATCCTTCGACCCCCTCTGGAAACACCATATATTTT
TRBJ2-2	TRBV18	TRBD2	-	CASSPHLAGGSNGELFF	TGTGCCAGCTCACCACATCTAGCGGGAGGATCGAACGGGGAGCTGTTTTTT
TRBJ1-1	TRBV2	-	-	CASSETRGALKNTEAFF	TGTGCCAGCAGTGAAACTCGGGGGGCCCTCAAGAACACTGAAGCTTTCTTT
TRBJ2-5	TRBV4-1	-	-	CASSQGQRETQYF	TGCGCCAGCAGCCAGGGCCAGCGAGAGACCCAGTACTTC
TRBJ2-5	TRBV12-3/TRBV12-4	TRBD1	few	CASRSTGEETQYF	TGTGCCAGCAGATCGACAGGGGAAGAGACCCAGTACTTC
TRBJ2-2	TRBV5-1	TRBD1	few	CASGTGRINTGELFF	TGCGCCAGCGGGACAGGGCGAATTAACACCGGGGAGCTGTTTTTT
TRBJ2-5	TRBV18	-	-	CASSPPGRRPRETQYF	TGTGCCAGCTCGCCACCAGGGAGGCGGCCCCGTGAGACCCAGTACTTC
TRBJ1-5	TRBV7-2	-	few	CASSTGTHLGQPQHF	TGTGCCAGCAGCACCGGGACGCACTTAGGTCAGCCCCAGCATTTT
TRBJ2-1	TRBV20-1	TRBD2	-	CSARVSSGRANYNEQFF	TGCAGTGCTAGAGTCAGTAGCGGGAGGGCCAATTACAATGAGCAGTTCTTC
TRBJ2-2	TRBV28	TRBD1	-	CASSPWDSLTGELFF	TGTGCCAGCAGCCCGTGGGACAGCCTCACCGGGGAGCTGTTTTTT
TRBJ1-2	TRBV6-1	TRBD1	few	CASSGTGVGGYTF	TGTGCCAGCAGTGGAACAGGGGTGGGGGGCTACACCTTC
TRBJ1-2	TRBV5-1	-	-	CASSLGTGVTNYGYTF	TGCGCCAGCAGCTTGGGGACCGGGGTCACTAACTATGGCTACACCTTC
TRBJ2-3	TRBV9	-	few	CASTTGDTSTDTQYF	TGTGCCAGCACTACTGGGGACACTAGCACAGATACGCAGTATTTT
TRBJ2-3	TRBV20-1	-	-	CSASGRIDTQYF	TGCAGTGCTAGCGGGAGAATCGATACGCAGTATTTT
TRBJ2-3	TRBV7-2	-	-	CASSSLLDTQYF	TGTGCCAGCAGCTCACTCCTTGATACGCAGTATTTT
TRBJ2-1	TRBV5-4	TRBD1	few	CASSRTGTYNEQFF	TGTGCCAGCAGCCGGACAGGGACCTACAATGAGCAGTTCTTC
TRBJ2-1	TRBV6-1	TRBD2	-	CASRMTSGSYNEQFF	TGTGCCAGCAGAATGACTAGCGGTTCATACAATGAGCAGTTCTTC
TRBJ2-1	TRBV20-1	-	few	CSARTVNEQFF	TGCAGTGCTAGGACAGTGAATGAGCAGTTCTTC
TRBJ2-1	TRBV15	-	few	CATSREASGAYNEQFF	TGTGCCACCAGCAGAGAGGCCAGCGGAGCCTACAATGAGCAGTTCTTC
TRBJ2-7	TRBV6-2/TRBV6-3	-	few	CASSSQTGRLHYEQYF	TGTGCCAGCAGTAGCCAGACAGGTAGACTTCACTACGAGCAGTACTTC
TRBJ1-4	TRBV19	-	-	CASMSGATNEKLFF	TGTGCCAGTATGTCAGGGGCAACTAATGAAAAACTGTTTTTT
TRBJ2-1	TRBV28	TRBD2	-	CASSGSGRVYNEQFF	TGTGCCAGCAGCGGGAGCGGGAGAGTCTACAATGAGCAGTTCTTC
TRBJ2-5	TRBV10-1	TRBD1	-	CASSDGQEETQYF	TGCGCCAGCAGTGATGGACAGGAAGAGACCCAGTACTTC
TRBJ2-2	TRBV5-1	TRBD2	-	CASSTTSGRAGELFF	TGCGCCAGCAGCACTACTAGCGGGAGGGCCGGGGAGCTGTTTTTT
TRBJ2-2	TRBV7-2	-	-	CASSTRKGANTGELFF	TGTGCCAGCAGCACTCGGAAGGGAGCCAACACCGGGGAGCTGTTTTTT
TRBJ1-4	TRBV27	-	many	CASSPSQDGEKLFF	TGTGCCAGCAGCCCTTCACAGGATGGGGAAAAACTGTTTTTT
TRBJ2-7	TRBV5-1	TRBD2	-	CASSFGTSGIYEQYF	TGCGCCAGCAGCTTCGGGACTAGCGGCATCTACGAGCAGTACTTC
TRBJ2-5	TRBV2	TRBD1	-	CASKGQYQETQYF	TGTGCCAGCAAGGGACAGTACCAAGAGACCCAGTACTTC
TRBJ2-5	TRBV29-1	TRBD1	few	CSGTSGTDIQETQYF	TGCAGCGGAACCTCCGGGACAGACATCCAAGAGACCCAGTACTTC
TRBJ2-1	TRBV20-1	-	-	CSARDPGSSYNEQFF	TGCAGTGCTAGAGACCCCGGGAGCTCCTACAATGAGCAGTTCTTC
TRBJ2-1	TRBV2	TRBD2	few	CASSSSIRGRNEQFF	TGTGCCAGCAGCTCCAGTATACGCGGGAGAAATGAGCAGTTCTTC
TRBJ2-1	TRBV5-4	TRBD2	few	CASSSPSGTSGRRVNEQFF	TGTGCCAGCAGCTCCCCCTCCGGGACTAGCGGAAGGAGGGTCAATGAGCAGTTCTTC
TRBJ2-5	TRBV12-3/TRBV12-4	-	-	CASSFSLDLGTQYF	TGTGCCAGCAGTTTTTCCCTCGACCTTGGGACCCAGTACTTC
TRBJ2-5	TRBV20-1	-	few	CSARDRRAIQETQYF	TGCAGTGCTAGAGACCGGCGGGCCATTCAAGAGACCCAGTACTTC
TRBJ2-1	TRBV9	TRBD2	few	CASSGLAGVNNEQFF	TGTGCCAGCAGCGGTCTGGCGGGAGTTAACAATGAGCAGTTCTTC
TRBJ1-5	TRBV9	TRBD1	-	CASSVGTAANQPQHF	TGTGCCAGCAGCGTCGGGACAGCCGCGAATCAGCCCCAGCATTTT
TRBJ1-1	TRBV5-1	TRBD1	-	CASSIPRDRGMNTEAFF	TGCGCCAGCAGCATCCCCCGGGACAGGGGGATGAACACTGAAGCTTTCTTT
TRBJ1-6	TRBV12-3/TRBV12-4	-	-	CASSPGASSPLHF	TGTGCCAGCAGTCCAGGGGCCAGTTCACCCCTCCACTTT
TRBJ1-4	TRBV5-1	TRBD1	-	CVSSLDRDSHNEKLFF	TGCGTCAGCAGCTTGGACCGGGACAGTCATAATGAAAAACTGTTTTTT
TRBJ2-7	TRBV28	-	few	CASSPPSAGGNEQYF	TGTGCCAGCAGTCCCCCCAGCGCAGGGGGGAACGAGCAGTACTTC
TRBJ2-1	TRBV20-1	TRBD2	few	CSASKITSVSYNEQFF	TGCAGTGCTAGTAAGATAACTAGCGTCTCCTACAATGAGCAGTTCTTC
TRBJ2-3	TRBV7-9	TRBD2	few	CASSQRGRADTQYF	TGTGCCAGCAGCCAGCGTGGGAGGGCAGATACGCAGTATTTT
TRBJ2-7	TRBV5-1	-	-	CASSLVAGGSYEQYF	-
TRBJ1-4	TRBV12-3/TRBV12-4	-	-	CASARVKEKLFF	TGTGCCAGCGCCAGGGTAAAAGAAAAACTGTTTTTT
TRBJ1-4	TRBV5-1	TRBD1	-	CASSFIQGANEKLFF	TGCGCCAGCAGTTTTATACAGGGGGCAAATGAAAAACTGTTTTTT
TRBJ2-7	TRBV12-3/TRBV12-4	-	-	CASSSKRLLYEQYF	TGTGCCAGCAGTTCTAAGCGTCTTCTCTACGAGCAGTACTTC
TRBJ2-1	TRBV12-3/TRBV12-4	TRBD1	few	CASSQGQIRNNEQFF	TGTGCCAGCAGTCAGGGACAGATTAGGAACAATGAGCAGTTCTTC
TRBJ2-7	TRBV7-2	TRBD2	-	CASSLTTSAEQYF	TGTGCCAGCAGCCTAACGACTAGCGCCGAGCAGTACTTC